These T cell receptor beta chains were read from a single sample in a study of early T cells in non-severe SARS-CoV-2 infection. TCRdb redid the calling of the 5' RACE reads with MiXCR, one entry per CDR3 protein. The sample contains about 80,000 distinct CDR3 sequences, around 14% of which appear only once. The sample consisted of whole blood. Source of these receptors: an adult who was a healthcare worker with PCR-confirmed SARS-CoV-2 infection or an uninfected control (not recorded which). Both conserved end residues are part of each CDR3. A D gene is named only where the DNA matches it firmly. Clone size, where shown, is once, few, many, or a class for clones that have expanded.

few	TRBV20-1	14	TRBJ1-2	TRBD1	TGCAGTGCTAGAGGCGGACAGGGTAACTATGGCTACACCTTC	CSARGGQGNYGYTF
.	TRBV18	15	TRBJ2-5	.	TGTGCCAGCTGCCGAAATGGGAAGACTGAAGAGACCCAGTACTTC	CASCRNGKTEETQYF
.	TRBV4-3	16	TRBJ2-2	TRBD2	TGCGCCAGCAGCCAGTATTCCGGGACTAGCACCGGGGAGCTGTTTTTT	CASSQYSGTSTGELFF
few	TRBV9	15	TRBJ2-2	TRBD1	TGTGCCAGCAGCGCAGGGACAGGGAGCACCGGGGAGCTGTTTTTT	CASSAGTGSTGELFF
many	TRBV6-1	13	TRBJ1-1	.	TGTGCCAGCAGTGGAGAAATGAACACTGAAGCTTTCTTT	CASSGEMNTEAFF
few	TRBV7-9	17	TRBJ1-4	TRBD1	TGTGCCAGCAGCCTGGACAGGGGGGGACCAACTAATGAAAAACTGTTTTTT	CASSLDRGGPTNEKLFF
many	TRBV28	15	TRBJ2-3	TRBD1	TGTGCCAGCAGTGATCGGGACAGTGGCACAGATACGCAGTATTTT	CASSDRDSGTDTQYF
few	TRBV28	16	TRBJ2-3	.	TGTGCCAGCAGTTTCCCGGACATCCTTAGCACAGATACGCAGTATTTT	CASSFPDILSTDTQYF
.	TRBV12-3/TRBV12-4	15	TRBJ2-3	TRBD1	TGTGCCAGCAGTCCCAGACAGGGTTTCACAGATACGCAGTATTTT	CASSPRQGFTDTQYF
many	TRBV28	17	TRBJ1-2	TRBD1	TGTGCCAGCAGTTTAACCGGGACAGGGGTCTCTAACTATGGCTACACCTTC	CASSLTGTGVSNYGYTF
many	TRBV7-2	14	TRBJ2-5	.	TGTGCCAGCAGCGCCTCTCCTGCGGGGGAGACCCAGTACTTC	CASSASPAGETQYF
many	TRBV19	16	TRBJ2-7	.	TGTGCCAGTAGTAACCACCAGGGGAAGGGCTCCTACGAGCAGTACTTC	CASSNHQGKGSYEQYF
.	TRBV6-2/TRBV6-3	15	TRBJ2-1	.	TGTGCCAGCAGTAATCCGGGGCCTAGGGAGGATGAGCAGTTCTTC	CASSNPGPREDEQFF
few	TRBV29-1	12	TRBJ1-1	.	TGCAGCGTCAGTTTAGCGGACACTGAAGCTTTCTTT	CSVSLADTEAFF
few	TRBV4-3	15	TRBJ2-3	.	TGCACCAGCAGCCAAGAAGTGGGTGGCACAGATACGCAGTATTTT	CTSSQEVGGTDTQYF
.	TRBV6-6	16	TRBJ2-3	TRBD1	TGTGCCAGCAGTCAACCGGGACAGGGGGTGTCAGATACGCAGTATTTT	CASSQPGQGVSDTQYF
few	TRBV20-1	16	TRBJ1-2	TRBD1	TGCAGTGCTAGAGCCGGGACAGGGGGAGAGGACTATGGCTACACCTTC	CSARAGTGGEDYGYTF
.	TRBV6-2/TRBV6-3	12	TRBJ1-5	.	TGTGCCACTGGGGTTGGAAATCAGCCCCAGCATTTT	CATGVGNQPQHF
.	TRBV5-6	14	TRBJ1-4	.	TGTGCCAGCAGCTTGGCCGGGACGGAGAAAAAACTGTTTTTT	CASSLAGTEKKLFF
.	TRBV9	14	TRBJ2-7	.	TGTGCCAGCAGCACTTCCACGGAAGGATACGAGCAGTACTTC	CASSTSTEGYEQYF
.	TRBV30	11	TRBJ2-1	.	TGTGCCTGGGTTTTAGCGGATGAGCAGTTCTTC	CAWVLADEQFF
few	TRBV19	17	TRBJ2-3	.	TGTGCCAGTAGTCCTGGGATGGGGCAGGGAAGCACAGATACGCAGTATTTT	CASSPGMGQGSTDTQYF
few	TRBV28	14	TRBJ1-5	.	TGTGCCAGCAGGATGACAATTAGCAATCAGCCCCAGCATTTT	CASRMTISNQPQHF
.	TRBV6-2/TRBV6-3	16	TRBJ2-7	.	TGTGCCAGCAGCCTATCTGTGGAGGGGACCACCTACGAGCAGTACTTC	CASSLSVEGTTYEQYF
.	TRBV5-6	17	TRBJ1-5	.	TGTGCCAGCAGCCACAATCAAGGAGTAACGGGCAATCAGCCCCAGCATTTT	CASSHNQGVTGNQPQHF
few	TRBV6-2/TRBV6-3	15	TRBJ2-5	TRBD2	TGTGCCAGCAGTCCCTCGGGGGGGGTCCCTGAGACCCAGTACTTC	CASSPSGGVPETQYF
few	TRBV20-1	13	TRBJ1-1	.	TGCAGTGCTAGAGTCCCGGGGAACACTGAAGCTTTCTTT	CSARVPGNTEAFF
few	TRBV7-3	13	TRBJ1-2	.	TGTGCCAGCAGCTTAACCCCTCCCGTGGAGTTCACCTTC	CASSLTPPVEFTF
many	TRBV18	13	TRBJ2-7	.	TGTGCCAGCTCACCGTGGACAGCCTACGAGCAGTACTTC	CASSPWTAYEQYF
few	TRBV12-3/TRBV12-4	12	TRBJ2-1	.	TGTGCCAGCAGTCCCCCACTCTTGAAGCAGTTCTTC	CASSPPLLKQFF
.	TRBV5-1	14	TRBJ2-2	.	TGCGCCAGCAGCAGACAGGAGTACACCGGGGAGCTGTTTTTT	CASSRQEYTGELFF
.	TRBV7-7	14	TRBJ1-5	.	TGTGCCAGCAGCTTAGGGAGGGACAATCAGCCCCAGCATTTT	CASSLGRDNQPQHF
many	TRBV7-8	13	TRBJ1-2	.	TGTGCCAGCAGCCCAGACAGGACTCCTGGCTACACCTTC	CASSPDRTPGYTF
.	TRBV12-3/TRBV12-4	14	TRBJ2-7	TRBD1	TGTGCCAGCAGCCTTCGGACAGGGCCATACGAGCAGTACTTC	CASSLRTGPYEQYF
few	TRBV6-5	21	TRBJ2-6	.	TGTGCCAGCAGTTACTCGAGGCTACCGGGACGGCCGCTCCTTCTTGCCAACGTCCTGACTTTC	CASSYSRLPGRPLLLANVLTF
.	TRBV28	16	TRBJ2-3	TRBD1	TGTGCCAGCAGTTTCGACGGCAGGGGGCAAAGAGATACGCAGTATTTT	CASSFDGRGQRDTQYF
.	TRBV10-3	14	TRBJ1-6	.	TGTGCCATCAGTGAAAACGTTCGCAATTCACCCCTCCACTTT	CAISENVRNSPLHF
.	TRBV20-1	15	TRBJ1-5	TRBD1	TGCAGTGCGGAGGACAGGACCGGGGGCAATCAGCCCCAGCATTTT	CSAEDRTGGNQPQHF
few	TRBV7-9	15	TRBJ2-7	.	TGTGCCAGCAGCTCGGGACTTCCTAACTCCTACGAGCAGTACTTC	CASSSGLPNSYEQYF
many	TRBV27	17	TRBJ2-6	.	TGTGCCAGCAGTTACCTGGGGGTAGGCTCTGGGGCCAACGTCCTGACTTTC	CASSYLGVGSGANVLTF
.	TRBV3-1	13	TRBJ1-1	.	TGTGCCAGCAGCTACCTTGCGGGGACTGAAGCTTTCTTT	CASSYLAGTEAFF
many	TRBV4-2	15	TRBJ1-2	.	TGTGCCAGCAGCCAAGACCGGGTAGCTAACTATGGCTACACCTTC	CASSQDRVANYGYTF
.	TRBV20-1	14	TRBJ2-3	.	TGCAGTGCTAGAGAGTTACTAGGCGCAGATACGCAGTATTTT	CSARELLGADTQYF
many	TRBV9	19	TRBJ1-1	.	TGTGCCAGCAGCGTAGGATTTGGGGGATTGGGGCAATTCAACACTGAAGCTTTCTTT	CASSVGFGGLGQFNTEAFF
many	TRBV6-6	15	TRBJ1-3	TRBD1	TGTGCCAGCAGTTACGCAGGGGGGGATGGAAACACCATATATTTT	CASSYAGGDGNTIYF
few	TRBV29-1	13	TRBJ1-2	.	TGCAGCGTCGATCCAAGAAGGGACTATGGCTACACCTTC	CSVDPRRDYGYTF
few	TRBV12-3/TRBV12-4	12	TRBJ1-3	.	TGTGCCAGCAGAAGGGATGCAAACACCATATATTTT	CASRRDANTIYF
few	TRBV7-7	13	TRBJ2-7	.	TGTGCCAGCAGCCGCGGAGACGGCTACGAACAGTACTTC	CASSRGDGYEQYF
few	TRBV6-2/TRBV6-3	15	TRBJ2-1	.	TGTGCCAGCGGCTCCGGGGTTAAGACCTACAATGAGCAGTTCTTC	CASGSGVKTYNEQFF
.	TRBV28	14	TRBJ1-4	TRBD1	TGTGCCAGCAGTAGGACAGGCGGGAATGAAAAACTGTTTTTT	CASSRTGGNEKLFF
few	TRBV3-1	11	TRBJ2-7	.	TGTGCCAGCGGAGGGATATACGAGCAGTACTTC	CASGGIYEQYF
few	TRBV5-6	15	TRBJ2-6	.	TGTGCCAGCAGCTGGGGGGTGGTGGCAGTAAGCGTCCTGACTTTC	CASSWGVVAVSVLTF
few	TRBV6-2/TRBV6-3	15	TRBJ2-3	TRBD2	TGTGCCAGCAGTTTACTAGCGGGGGGGCGAGATACGCAGTATTTT	CASSLLAGGRDTQYF
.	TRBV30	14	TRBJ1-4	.	TGTGCCTGGAAGGAGGGAATTAATAATGAAAAACTGTTTTTT	CAWKEGINNEKLFF